This T cell receptor beta chain was sequenced in a study of CD8 T cells in ankylosing spondylitis. Whole-study findings and limits: Past research had described some motif variants in reactive arthritis synovial fluid and blood. A TCR beta motif made of several highly homologous variants seemed typical of ankylosing spondylitis blood.

As concerns this clonotype: Its specificity is unknown.

Each CDR3 protein gets one entry after TCRdb re-called the 5' RACE reads with MiXCR. The sample carries fewer than 250,000 distinct CDR3 sequences, approximately 20% recorded once. Sequencing was done on a sample of blood, either unsorted or a sorted T cell fraction (not recorded which). The sequence was collected from a male donor with ankylosing spondylitis.

This CDR3 reads CASSEGHTGELFF. Here the CDR3 DNA reads TGTGCCAGCAGTGAGGGACACACCGGGGAGCTGTTTTTT. The chain links TRBV6-4 to TRBJ2-2; tentatively, D is TRBD1 or TRBD2 (5 bases each). Germline V gene lookup returns CDR1 MRHNA and CDR2 SNTAGT. The V end lost 3 bases, the J end lost 3 bases, and 5 bases lay between the germline ends. This CDR3 is built from 13 residues.